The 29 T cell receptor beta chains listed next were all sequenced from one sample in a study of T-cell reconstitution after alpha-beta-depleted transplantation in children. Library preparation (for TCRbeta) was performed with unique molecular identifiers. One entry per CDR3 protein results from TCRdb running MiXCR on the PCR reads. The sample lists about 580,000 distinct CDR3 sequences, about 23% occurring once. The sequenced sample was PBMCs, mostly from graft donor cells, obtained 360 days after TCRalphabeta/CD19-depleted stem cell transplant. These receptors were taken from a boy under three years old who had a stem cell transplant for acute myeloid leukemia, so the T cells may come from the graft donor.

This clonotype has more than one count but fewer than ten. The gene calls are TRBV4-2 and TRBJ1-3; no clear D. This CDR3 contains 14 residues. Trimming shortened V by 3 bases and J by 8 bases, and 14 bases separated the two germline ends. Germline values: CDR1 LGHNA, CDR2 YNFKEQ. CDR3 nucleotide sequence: TGTGCCAGCAGCCAGGGGAAATCGCTGGACACCATATATTTT. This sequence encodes CASSQGKSLDTIYF.

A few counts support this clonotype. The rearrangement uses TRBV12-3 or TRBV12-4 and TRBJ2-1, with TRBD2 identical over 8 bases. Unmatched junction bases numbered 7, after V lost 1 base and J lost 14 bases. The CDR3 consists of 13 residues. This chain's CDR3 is CASSLEAPRGEFF. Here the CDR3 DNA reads TGTGCCAGCAGTTTAGAGGCCCCGCGGGGGGAGTTCTTC.

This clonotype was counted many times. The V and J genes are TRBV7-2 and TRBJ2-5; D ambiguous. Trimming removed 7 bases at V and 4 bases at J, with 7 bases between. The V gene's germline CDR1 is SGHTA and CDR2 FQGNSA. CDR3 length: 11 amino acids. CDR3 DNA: TGTGCCAGCAACTCCATAGAGACCCAGTACTTC. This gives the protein CASNSIETQYF.

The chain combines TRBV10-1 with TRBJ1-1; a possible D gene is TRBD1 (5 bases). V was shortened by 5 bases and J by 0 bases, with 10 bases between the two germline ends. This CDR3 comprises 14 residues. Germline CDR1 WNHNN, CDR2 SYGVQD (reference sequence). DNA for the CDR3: TGCGCCAGCAGTATCGGACACCTGAACACTGAAGCTTTCTTT. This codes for CASSIGHLNTEAFF.

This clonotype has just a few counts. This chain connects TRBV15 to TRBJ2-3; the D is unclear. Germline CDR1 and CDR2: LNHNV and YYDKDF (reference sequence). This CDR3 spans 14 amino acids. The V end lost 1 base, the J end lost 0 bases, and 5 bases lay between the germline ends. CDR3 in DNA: TGTGCCACCAGCAGAGGTAGAAGCACAGATACGCAGTATTTT. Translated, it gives CATSRGRSTDTQYF.

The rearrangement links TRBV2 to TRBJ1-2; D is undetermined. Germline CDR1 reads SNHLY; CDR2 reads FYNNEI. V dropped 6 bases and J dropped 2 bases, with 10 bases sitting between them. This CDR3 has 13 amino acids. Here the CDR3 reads CASRLDGNYGYTF. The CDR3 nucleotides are TGTGCCAGCAGGTTGGACGGAAACTATGGCTACACCTTC.

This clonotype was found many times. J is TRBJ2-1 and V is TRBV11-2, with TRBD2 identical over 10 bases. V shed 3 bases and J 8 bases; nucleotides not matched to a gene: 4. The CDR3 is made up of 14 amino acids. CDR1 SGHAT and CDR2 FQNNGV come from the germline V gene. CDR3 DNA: TGTGCCAGCAGCTTTAGCGGGGGGTGGGATGAGCAGTTCTTC. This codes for CASSFSGGWDEQFF.

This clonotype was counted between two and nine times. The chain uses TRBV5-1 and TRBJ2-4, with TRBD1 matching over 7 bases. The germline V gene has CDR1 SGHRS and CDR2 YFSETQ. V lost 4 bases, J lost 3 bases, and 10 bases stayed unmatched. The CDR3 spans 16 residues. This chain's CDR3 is CASSPPGQMNKNIQYF. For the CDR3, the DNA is TGCGCCAGCAGCCCACCGGGACAGATGAACAAAAACATTCAGTACTTC.

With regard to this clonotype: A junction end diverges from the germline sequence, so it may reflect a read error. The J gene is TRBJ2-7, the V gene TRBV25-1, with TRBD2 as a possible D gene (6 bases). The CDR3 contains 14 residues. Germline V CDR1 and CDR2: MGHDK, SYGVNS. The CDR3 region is CASSEWGDSYKQYF. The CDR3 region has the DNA TGTGCCAGCAGTGAATGGGGGGACTCCTACAAGCAGTACTTC.

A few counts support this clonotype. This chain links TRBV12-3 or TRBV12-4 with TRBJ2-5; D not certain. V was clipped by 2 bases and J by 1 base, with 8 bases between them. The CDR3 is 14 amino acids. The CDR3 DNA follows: TGTGCCAGCAGTTTAACGCATCCCCAAGAGACCCAGTACTTC. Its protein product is CASSLTHPQETQYF.

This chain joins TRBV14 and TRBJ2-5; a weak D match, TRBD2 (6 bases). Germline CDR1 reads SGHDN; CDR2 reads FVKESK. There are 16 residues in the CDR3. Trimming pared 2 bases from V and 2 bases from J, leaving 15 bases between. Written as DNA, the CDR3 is TGTGCCAGCAGCCAAAGGGGAGGACGGCCACAAGAGACCCAGTACTTC. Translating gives CASSQRGGRPQETQYF.

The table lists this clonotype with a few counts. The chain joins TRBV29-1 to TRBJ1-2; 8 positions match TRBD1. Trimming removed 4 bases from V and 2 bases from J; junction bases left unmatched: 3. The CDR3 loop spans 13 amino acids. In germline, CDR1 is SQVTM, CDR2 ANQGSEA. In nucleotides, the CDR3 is TGCAGCGTTGCTGGGGACAGGAACTATGGCTACACCTTC. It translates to CSVAGDRNYGYTF.

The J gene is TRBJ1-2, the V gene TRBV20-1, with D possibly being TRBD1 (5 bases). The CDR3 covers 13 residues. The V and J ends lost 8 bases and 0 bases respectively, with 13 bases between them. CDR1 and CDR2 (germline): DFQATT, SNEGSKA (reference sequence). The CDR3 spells CSSPRGTNYGYTF. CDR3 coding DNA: TGCAGTTCCCCCCGGGGGACTAACTATGGCTACACCTTC.

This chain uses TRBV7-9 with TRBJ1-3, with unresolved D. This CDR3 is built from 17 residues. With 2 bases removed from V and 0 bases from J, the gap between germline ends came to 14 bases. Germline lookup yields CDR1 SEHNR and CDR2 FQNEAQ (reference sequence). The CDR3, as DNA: TGTGCCAGCAGCTTACGGGCGGAAACTCCCTCTGGAAACACCATATATTTT. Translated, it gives CASSLRAETPSGNTIYF.

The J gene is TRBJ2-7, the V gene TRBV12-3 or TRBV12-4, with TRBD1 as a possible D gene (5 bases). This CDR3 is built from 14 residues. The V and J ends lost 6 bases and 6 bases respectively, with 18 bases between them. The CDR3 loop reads CASRFGQGMSEQYF. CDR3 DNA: TGTGCCAGCAGGTTTGGCCAGGGCATGAGCGAGCAGTACTTC.

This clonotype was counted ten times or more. The CDR3 here is CASSFTGGPYNEQFF. CDR3 nucleotides: TGTGCCAGCAGTTTTACGGGGGGCCCCTACAATGAGCAGTTCTTC. The chain uses TRBV6-5 and TRBJ2-1; tentative D call: TRBD2 (7 bases). This CDR3 is 15 amino acids long. CDR1 and CDR2 from the germline V gene are MNHEY and SVGAGI. V dropped 4 bases and J dropped 2 bases, with 12 bases sitting between them.

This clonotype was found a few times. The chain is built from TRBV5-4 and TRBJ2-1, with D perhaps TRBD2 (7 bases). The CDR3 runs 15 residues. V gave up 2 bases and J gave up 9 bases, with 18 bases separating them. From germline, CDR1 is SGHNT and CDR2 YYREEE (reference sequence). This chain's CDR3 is CASSFRGEGLGEQFF. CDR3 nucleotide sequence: TGTGCCAGCAGCTTTAGGGGGGAGGGTTTGGGTGAGCAGTTCTTC.

DNA for the CDR3: TGTGCCAGCAGTTACTCGACGTTCGGGCCCTTGAACACTGAAGCTTTCTTT. Amino acid sequence: CASSYSTFGPLNTEAFF. The rearrangement joins TRBV6-5 to TRBJ1-1; D is unresolved. The germline CDR1 and CDR2 sequences are MNHEY and SVGAGI. The CDR3 has 17 residues. Trimming cost V 0 bases and J 0 bases, with 14 bases left between them.

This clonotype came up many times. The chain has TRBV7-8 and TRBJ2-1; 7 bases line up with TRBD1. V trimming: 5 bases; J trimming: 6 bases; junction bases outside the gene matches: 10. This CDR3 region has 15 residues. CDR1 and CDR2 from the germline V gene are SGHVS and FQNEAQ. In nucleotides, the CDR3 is TGTGCCAGCAGCGAGCCGACAGGGTTAACCAATGAGCAGTTCTTC. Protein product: CASSEPTGLTNEQFF. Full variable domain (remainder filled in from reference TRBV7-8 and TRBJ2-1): GAGVSQSPRYKVAKRGQDVALRCDPISGHVSLFWYQQALGQGPEFLTYFQNEAQLDKSGLPSDRFFAERPEGSVSTLKIQRTQQEDSAVYLCASSEPTGLTNEQFFGPGTRLTVL.

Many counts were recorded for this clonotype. This chain's CDR3 is CASSKGQVSSQPQHF. The CDR3 DNA sequence: TGTGCCAGCTCAAAGGGACAGGTTTCGAGTCAGCCCCAGCATTTT. The chain employs TRBV18 and TRBJ1-5; 8 bases map to TRBD1. The CDR3 loop spans 15 amino acids. The germline gives CDR1 KGHSH, CDR2 LQKENI. The V gene end was trimmed by 5 bases and the J gene end by 6 bases; junction bases not matched to a gene: 9.

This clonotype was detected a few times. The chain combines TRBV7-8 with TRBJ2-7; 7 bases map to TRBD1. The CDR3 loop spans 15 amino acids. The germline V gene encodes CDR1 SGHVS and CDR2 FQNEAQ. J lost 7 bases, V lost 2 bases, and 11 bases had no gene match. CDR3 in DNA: TGTGCCAGCAGCTTAAGTGGACAGGCTCTCCTAGAGCAGTACGTC. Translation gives CASSLSGQALLEQYV.

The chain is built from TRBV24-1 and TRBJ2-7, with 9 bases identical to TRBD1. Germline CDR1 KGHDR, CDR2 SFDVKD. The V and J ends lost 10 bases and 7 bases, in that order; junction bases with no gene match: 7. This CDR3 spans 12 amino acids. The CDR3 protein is CATSSGTGEQYF. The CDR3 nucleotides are TGTGCCACAAGTTCCGGGACAGGGGAGCAGTACTTC.

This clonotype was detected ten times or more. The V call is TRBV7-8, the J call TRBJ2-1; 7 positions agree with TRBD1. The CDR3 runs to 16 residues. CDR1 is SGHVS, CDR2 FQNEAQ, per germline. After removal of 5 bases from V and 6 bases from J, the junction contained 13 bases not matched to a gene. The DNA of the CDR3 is TGTGCCAGCAGCCTTGGGACAGCCGCTGTTTCCAATGAGCAGTTCTTC. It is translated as CASSLGTAAVSNEQFF.

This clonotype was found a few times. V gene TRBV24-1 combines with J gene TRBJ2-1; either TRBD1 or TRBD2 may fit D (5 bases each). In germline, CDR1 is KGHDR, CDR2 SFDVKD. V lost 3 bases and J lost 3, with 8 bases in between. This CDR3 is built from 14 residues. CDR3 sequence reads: CATSDGDGYNEQFF. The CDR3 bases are TGTGCCACCAGTGATGGGGACGGCTACAATGAGCAGTTCTTC.

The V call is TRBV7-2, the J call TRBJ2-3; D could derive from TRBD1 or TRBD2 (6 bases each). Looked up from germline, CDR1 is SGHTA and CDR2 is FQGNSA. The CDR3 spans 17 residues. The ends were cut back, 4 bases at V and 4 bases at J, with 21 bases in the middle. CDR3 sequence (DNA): TGTGCCAGCAGCTCTTTGCTTAGGGGGGCCGGATCAGATACGCAGTATTTT. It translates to CASSSLLRGAGSDTQYF.

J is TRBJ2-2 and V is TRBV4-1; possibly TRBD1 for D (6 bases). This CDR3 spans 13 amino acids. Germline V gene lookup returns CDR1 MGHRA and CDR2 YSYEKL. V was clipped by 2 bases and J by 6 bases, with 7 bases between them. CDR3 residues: CASSQSGAGELFF. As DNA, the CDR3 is TGCGCCAGCAGCCAATCAGGGGCCGGGGAGCTGTTTTTT.

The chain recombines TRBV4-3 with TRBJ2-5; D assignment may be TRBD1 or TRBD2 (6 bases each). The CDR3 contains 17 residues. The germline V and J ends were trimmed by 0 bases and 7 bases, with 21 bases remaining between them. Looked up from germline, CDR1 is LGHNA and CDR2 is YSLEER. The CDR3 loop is CASSQDLDSGRGGTQYF. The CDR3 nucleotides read TGCGCCAGCAGCCAAGATCTTGACAGCGGGCGAGGGGGGACCCAGTACTTC.

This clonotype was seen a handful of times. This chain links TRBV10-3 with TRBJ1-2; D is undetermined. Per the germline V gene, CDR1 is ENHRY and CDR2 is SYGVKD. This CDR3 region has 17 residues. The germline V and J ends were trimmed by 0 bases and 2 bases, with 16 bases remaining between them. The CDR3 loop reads CAISESVRRAGNYGYTF. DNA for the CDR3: TGTGCCATCAGTGAGTCGGTTAGGAGAGCGGGAAACTATGGCTACACCTTC.

The CDR3 nucleotides read TGTGCCAGCAGTTACTCGAGGATACAGGGCGAGCAGTACTTC. This encodes CASSYSRIQGEQYF. The V gene is TRBV6-2 or TRBV6-3, the J gene TRBJ2-7, with D maybe TRBD1 (6 bases). Germline V gene data show CDR1 as MNHEY and CDR2 as SVGEGT. V lost 0 bases and J lost 6, with 12 bases in between. There are 14 residues in the CDR3.